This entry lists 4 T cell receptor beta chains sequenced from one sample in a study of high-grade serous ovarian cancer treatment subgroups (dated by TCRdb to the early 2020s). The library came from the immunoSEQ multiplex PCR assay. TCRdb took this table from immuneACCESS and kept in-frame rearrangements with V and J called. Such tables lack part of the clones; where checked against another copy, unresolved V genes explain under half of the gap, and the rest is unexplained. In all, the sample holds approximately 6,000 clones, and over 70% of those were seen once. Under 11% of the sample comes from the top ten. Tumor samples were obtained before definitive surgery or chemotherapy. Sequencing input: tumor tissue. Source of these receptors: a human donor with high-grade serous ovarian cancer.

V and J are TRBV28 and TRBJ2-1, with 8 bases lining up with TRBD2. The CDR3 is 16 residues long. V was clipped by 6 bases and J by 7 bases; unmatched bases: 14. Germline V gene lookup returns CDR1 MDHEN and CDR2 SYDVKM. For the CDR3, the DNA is TGTGCCAGCAGCCCTAGGAGGCGAGCGGGAGTAAATGAGCAGTTCTTC. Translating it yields CASSPRRRAGVNEQFF.

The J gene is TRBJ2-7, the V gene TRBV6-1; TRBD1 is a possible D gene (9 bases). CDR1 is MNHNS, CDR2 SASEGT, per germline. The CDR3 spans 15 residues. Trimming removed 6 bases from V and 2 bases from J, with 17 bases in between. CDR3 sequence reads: CASSGGGTGTYEQYF. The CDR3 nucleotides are TGTGCCAGCAGCGGGGGGGGGACAGGGACCTACGAGCAGTACTTC.

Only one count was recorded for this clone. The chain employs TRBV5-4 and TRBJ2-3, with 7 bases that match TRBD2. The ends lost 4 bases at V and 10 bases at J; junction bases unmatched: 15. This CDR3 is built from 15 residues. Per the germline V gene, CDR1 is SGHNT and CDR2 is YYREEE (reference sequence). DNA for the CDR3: TGTGCCAGCAGCCGGCGGGCGGGGCCCGCGGGAGCGCAGTATTTT. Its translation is CASSRRAGPAGAQYF.

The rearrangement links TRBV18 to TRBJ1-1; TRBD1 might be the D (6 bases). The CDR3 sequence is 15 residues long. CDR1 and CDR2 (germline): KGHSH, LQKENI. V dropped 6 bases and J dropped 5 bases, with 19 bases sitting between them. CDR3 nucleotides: TGTGCCAGCTCTGCCGGGGGCCAGGGTTTGACTGAAGCTTTCTTT. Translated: CASSAGGQGLTEAFF.